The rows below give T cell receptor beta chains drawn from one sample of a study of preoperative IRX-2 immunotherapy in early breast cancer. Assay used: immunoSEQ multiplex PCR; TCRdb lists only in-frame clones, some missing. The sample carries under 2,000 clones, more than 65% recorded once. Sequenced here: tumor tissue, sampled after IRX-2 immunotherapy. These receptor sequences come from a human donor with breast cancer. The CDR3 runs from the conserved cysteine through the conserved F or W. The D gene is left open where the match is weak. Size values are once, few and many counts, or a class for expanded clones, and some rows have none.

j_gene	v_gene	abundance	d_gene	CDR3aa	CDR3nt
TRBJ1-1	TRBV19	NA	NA	CASSQTMGGAVNTEAFF	TGTGCCAGTAGCCAAACAATGGGGGGGGCGGTGAACACTGAAGCTTTCTTT
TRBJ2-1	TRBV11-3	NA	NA	CASSSSGTRYNEQFF	TGTGCCAGCAGCTCATCCGGGACACGATACAATGAGCAGTTCTTC
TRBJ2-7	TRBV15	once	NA	CATSRDDQGGYEQYF	TGTGCCACCAGCAGAGATGATCAGGGTGGCTACGAGCAGTACTTC
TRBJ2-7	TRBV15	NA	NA	CATSRGARVVDEQYF	TGTGCCACCAGCAGAGGGGCCAGAGTAGTCGACGAGCAGTACTTC
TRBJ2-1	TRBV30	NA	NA	CAWSVSRGRNEQFF	TGTGCCTGGAGTGTCTCCAGGGGTAGGAATGAGCAGTTCTTC
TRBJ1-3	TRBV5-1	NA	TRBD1	CASRSGTGAGNTIYF	TGCGCCAGCAGGTCTGGGACAGGCGCTGGAAACACCATATATTTT
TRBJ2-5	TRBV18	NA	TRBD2	CASSPPRGGKTQYF	TGTGCCAGCTCACCCCCCCGGGGAGGGAAGACCCAGTACTTC
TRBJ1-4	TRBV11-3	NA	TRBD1	CASSLGGTARREKLFF	TGTGCCAGCAGCTTAGGAGGGACAGCGAGAAGAGAAAAACTGTTTTTT
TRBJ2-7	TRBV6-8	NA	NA	CASSYGGSYEQYF	TGTGCCAGCAGTTACGGCGGATCCTACGAGCAGTACTTC
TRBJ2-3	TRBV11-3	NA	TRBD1	CASSFRQTGESQRTQYF	TGTGCCAGCAGCTTCAGGCAAACAGGGGAATCACAGAGAACGCAGTATTTT
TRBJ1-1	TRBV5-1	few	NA	CASSLALGRGTEAFF	TGCGCCAGCAGCTTGGCCCTGGGCCGTGGCACTGAAGCTTTCTTT
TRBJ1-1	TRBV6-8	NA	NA	CASSYSSGDTEAFF	TGTGCCAGCAGTTACTCATCAGGGGACACTGAAGCTTTCTTT
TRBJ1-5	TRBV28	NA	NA	CASSFTSRAHQPQHF	TGTGCCAGCAGTTTCACGAGTAGGGCGCATCAGCCCCAGCATTTT
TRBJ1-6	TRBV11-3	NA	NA	CASSLEDRSYSPLHF	TGTGCCAGCAGCTTAGAGGACAGATCGTATTCACCCCTCCACTTT
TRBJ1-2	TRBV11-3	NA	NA	CASSLDPGVSYGYTF	TGTGCCAGCAGCTTAGATCCAGGGGTCTCATATGGCTACACCTTC
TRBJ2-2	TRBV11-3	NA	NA	CASSLVGGTNTGELFF	TGTGCCAGCAGCTTAGTAGGGGGAACGAACACCGGGGAGCTGTTTTTT
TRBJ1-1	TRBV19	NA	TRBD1	CASSLAPGQMTLATEAFF	TGTGCCAGTAGTCTTGCACCGGGACAGATGACGCTAGCCACTGAAGCTTTCTTT
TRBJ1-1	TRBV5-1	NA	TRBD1	CASSLKTGGTEAFF	TGCGCCAGCAGCTTAAAGACAGGGGGCACTGAAGCTTTCTTT
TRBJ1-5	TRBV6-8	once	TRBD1	CASIWDRDSNQPQHF	TGTGCCAGCATCTGGGACAGGGATAGCAATCAGCCCCAGCATTTT
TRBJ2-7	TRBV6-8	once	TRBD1	CASSEVGDSYEQYF	TGTGCCAGCAGTGAGGTCGGGGACAGCTACGAGCAGTACTTC
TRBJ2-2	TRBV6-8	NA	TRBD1	CASSRTGTSGELFF	TGTGCCAGCAGCCGGACAGGGACGTCCGGGGAGCTGTTTTTT
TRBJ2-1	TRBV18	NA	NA	CASSISGDSYNEQFF	TGTGCCAGCTCTATCAGTGGGGACTCCTACAATGAGCAGTTCTTC
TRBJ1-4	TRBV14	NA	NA	CASSQSGEAEKLFF	TGTGCCAGCAGCCAATCAGGGGAGGCAGAAAAACTGTTTTTT
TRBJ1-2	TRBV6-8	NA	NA	CASSGYVSGTYGYTF	TGTGCCAGCAGTGGGTATGTCTCAGGGACCTATGGCTACACCTTC
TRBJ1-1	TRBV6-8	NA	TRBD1	CASSSTGGTGAFF	TGTGCCAGCAGTTCCACAGGGGGAACGGGAGCTTTCTTT
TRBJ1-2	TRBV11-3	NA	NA	CASSLTQGSYGYTF	TGTGCCAGCAGCCTCACACAGGGATCCTATGGCTACACCTTC
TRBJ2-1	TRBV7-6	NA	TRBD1	CASSFPGTGTKKFF	TGTGCCAGCAGCTTCCCCGGGACAGGGACCAAGAAGTTCTTC
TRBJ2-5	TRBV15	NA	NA	CATSTALWGHETQYF	TGTGCCACCAGCACGGCGCTATGGGGGCATGAGACCCAGTACTTC
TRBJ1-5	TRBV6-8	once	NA	CASSSQNNQPQHF	TGTGCCAGCAGTTCCCAGAACAATCAGCCCCAGCATTTT